Listed here are 17 T cell receptor beta chains from one sample, sequenced in a study of cytomegalovirus exposure and HLA in healthy donors. PCR primers comprised 60 Vbeta and 13 Jbeta primers. TCRdb keeps only in-frame clones here, not all; method: immunoSEQ multiplex PCR. This table has around 120,000 clones, 81% appearing once. Sequencing used PBMCs. Receptors originate from a man aged 18 to 30 in good health and CMV-seronegative.

The V gene is TRBV7-2, the J gene TRBJ2-5, with TRBD1 as a possible D gene (6 bases). The CDR3 is 15 amino acids. The germline V gene encodes CDR1 SGHTA and CDR2 FQGNSA. Trimming removed 10 bases at V and 6 bases at J, with 24 bases between. CDR3 nucleotides: TGTGCCACCATAGCAGGGGCAGGGTTTGAGAAGACCCAGTACTTC. Its translation: CATIAGAGFEKTQYF.

The CDR3 protein is CASSQDLGGGTEAFF. The CDR3 bases are TGTGCCAGCAGCCAAGATTTAGGGGGGGGCACTGAAGCTTTCTTT. The gene calls are TRBV4-2 and TRBJ1-1; D may be TRBD1 (6 bases). The CDR3 is made up of 15 amino acids. Germline loops: CDR1 LGHNA, CDR2 YNFKEQ. Trimming removed 0 bases at V and 4 bases at J, with 12 bases between.

The J gene is TRBJ2-5, the V gene TRBV5-1; maybe TRBD2 (5 bases). The CDR3 extends over 14 amino acids. The V end lost 7 bases, the J end lost 2 bases, and 15 bases lay between the germline ends. In germline, CDR1 is SGHRS, CDR2 YFSETQ. The CDR3 bases are TGCGCCAGCCGCCTCGGGGTGACACAAGAGACCCAGTACTTC. Translated: CASRLGVTQETQYF.

The chain is built from TRBV27 and TRBJ2-1; a weak D match, TRBD1 (6 bases). This CDR3 is built from 14 residues. CDR1 and CDR2 from the germline V gene are MNHEY and SMNVEV (reference sequence). The V end lost 8 bases, the J end lost 1 base, and 12 bases lay between the germline ends. CDR3 bases: TGTGCCAGCGGATGGACAGATTCCTACAATGAGCAGTTCTTC. Protein product: CASGWTDSYNEQFF.

This chain connects TRBV5-1 to TRBJ1-6; 9 nucleotides line up with TRBD1. This CDR3 is built from 17 residues. The germline CDR1 and CDR2 sequences are SGHRS and YFSETQ. Germline trimming cut 4 bases from V and 6 bases from J; bases unmatched to any gene: 11. CDR3 nucleotides: TGCGCCAGCAGCAAGAGACAGGGGGAAAGCCCTAATTCACCCCTCCACTTT. This sequence encodes CASSKRQGESPNSPLHF.

This chain joins TRBV29-1 and TRBJ2-4; 11 positions match TRBD2. The V gene's germline CDR1 is SQVTM and CDR2 ANQGSEA. V lost 4 bases, J lost 1 base, and 9 bases stayed unmatched. The CDR3 totals 17 residues. The CDR3 spells CSVGGLAGFSAKNIQYF. The CDR3 coding sequence is TGCAGCGTTGGCGGACTAGCGGGCTTCTCGGCCAAAAACATTCAGTACTTC.

The rearrangement joins TRBV4-3 to TRBJ1-6, with 8 bases lining up with TRBD1. The CDR3 length is 17 residues. The germline V gene has CDR1 LGHNA and CDR2 YSLEER. The V and J ends lost 1 base and 0 bases, in that order; junction bases with no gene match: 2. The CDR3: CASSQGGQGSYNSPLHF. CDR3 sequence (DNA): TGCGCCAGCAGCCAAGGCGGACAGGGCTCCTATAATTCACCCCTCCACTTT.

The rearrangement uses TRBV2 and TRBJ2-1; tentative D call: TRBD1 (6 bases). Germline lookup yields CDR1 SNHLY and CDR2 FYNNEI. V lost 6 bases to trimming and J lost 9 bases, with 24 bases between them. This CDR3 is built from 16 residues. The CDR3 protein is CASRGLGQKTTSEQFF. CDR3 DNA: TGTGCCAGCAGGGGATTAGGACAGAAGACTACAAGTGAGCAGTTCTTC.

The chain employs TRBV4-3 and TRBJ2-7; TRBD1 matches 7 bases. V lost 0 bases and J lost 5; bases outside the gene matches: 10. The CDR3 totals 16 residues. CDR1 is LGHNA and CDR2 is YSLEER in the germline V gene. CDR3 residues: CASSQDQEGGWNEQYF. The CDR3 DNA reads as TGCGCCAGCAGCCAAGATCAGGAAGGGGGCTGGAACGAGCAGTACTTC.

This CDR3 is CASMERDTYEQYF. Here the CDR3 DNA reads TGTGCCAGTATGGAGAGGGACACCTACGAGCAGTACTTC. The chain combines TRBV19 with TRBJ2-7, with TRBD1 as a possible D gene (6 bases). The CDR3 runs to 13 residues. Between the trimmed V and J ends, which lost 7 bases and 2 bases, there was a span of 12 bases. Germline V gives CDR1 LNHDA, CDR2 SQIVND (reference sequence).

The rearrangement uses TRBV5-1 and TRBJ2-3; tentative D call: TRBD2 (7 bases). CDR1 and CDR2 (germline): SGHRS, YFSETQ. This CDR3 region has 14 residues. Trimming cost V 5 bases and J 3 bases, with 13 bases left between them. The CDR3 bases are TGCGCCAGCAGGCCCGAGGGGGGGACAGATACGCAGTATTTT. Its protein is CASRPEGGTDTQYF.

The V and J genes are TRBV2 and TRBJ1-3; 10 bases align to TRBD1. Germline values: CDR1 SNHLY, CDR2 FYNNEI. CDR3 length: 19 residues. The junction had 12 bases not matched to a gene; V was cut back by 3 bases and J by 1 base. In nucleotides, the CDR3 is TGTGCCAGCAGTGAGGGGACAGGGGAAACTTGGAGGTCTGGAAACACCATATATTTT. Its protein is CASSEGTGETWRSGNTIYF.

The genes are TRBV13 and TRBJ1-1, with D possibly TRBD1 on 6 matching bases. Germline values: CDR1 PRHDT, CDR2 FYEKMQ (reference sequence). The CDR3 contains 12 residues. Trimming cost V 6 bases and J 5 bases, with 10 bases left between them. The DNA of the CDR3 is TGTGCCAGCAGGGCTCAGGGGACTGAAGCTTTCTTT. This codes for CASRAQGTEAFF. The full variable domain, with the rest looked up from reference TRBV13 and TRBJ1-1, is AAGVIQSPRHLIKEKRETATLKCYPIPRHDTVYWYQQGPGQDPQFLISFYEKMQSDKGSIPDRFSAQQFSDYHSELNMSSLELGDSALYFCASRAQGTEAFFGQGTRLTVV.

This chain connects TRBV29-1 to TRBJ2-7; 9 bases are a match to TRBD1. The length of the CDR3 is 15 residues. Losses at the gene ends were 1 base for V and 4 bases for J; bases not matched to a gene: 8. Germline V gene lookup returns CDR1 SQVTM and CDR2 ANQGSEA. The CDR3 DNA reads as TGCAGCGTTGAAGGTTTTGGACAGGGGAGATACGAGCAGTACTTC. This sequence encodes CSVEGFGQGRYEQYF.

The chain joins TRBV5-6 to TRBJ1-2, with unresolved D. Germline-derived CDR1 and CDR2 are SGHDT and YYEEEE. The V end was cut by 0 bases, the J end by 4 bases, with 7 bases between. This CDR3 has 13 amino acids. The CDR3 is CASSLGSSYGYTF. The CDR3 DNA sequence: TGTGCCAGCAGCTTGGGTTCCTCCTATGGCTACACCTTC.

V is TRBV18 and J is TRBJ1-4, with unresolved D. The length of the CDR3 is 15 residues. The V end lost 6 bases, the J end lost 8 bases, and 19 bases lay between the germline ends. Looked up from germline, CDR1 is KGHSH and CDR2 is LQKENI. The CDR3 DNA reads as TGTGCCAGCTCCTACACAAGGGAGCTGGGCGAAAAACTGTTTTTT. Translating it yields CASSYTRELGEKLFF.

The genes are TRBV4-1 and TRBJ1-2; 7 bases agree with TRBD1. The V and J ends lost 1 base and 8 bases, in that order; junction bases with no gene match: 7. Looked up from germline, CDR1 is MGHRA and CDR2 is YSYEKL. CDR3 length: 14 residues. The CDR3 region is CASSQVNAGGGYTF. CDR3 DNA sequence: TGCGCCAGCAGCCAAGTAAACGCAGGGGGAGGCTACACCTTC.